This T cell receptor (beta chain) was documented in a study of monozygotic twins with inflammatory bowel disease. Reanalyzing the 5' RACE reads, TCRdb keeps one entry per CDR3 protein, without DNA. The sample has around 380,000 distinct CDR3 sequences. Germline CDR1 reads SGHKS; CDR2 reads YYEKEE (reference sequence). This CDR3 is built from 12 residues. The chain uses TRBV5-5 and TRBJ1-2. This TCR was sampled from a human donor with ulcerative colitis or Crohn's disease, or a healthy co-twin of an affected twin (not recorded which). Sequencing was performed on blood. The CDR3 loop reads CASSLSGYGYTF.